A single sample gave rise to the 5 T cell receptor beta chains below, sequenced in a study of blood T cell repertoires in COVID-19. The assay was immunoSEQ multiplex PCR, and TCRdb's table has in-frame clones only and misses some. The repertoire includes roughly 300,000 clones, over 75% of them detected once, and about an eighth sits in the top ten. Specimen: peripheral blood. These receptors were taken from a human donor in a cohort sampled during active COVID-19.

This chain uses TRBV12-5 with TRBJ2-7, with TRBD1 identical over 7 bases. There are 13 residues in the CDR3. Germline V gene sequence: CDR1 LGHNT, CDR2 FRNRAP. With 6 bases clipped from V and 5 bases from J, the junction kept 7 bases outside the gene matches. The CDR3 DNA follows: TGTGCTAGTGGCCGACAGGGCGTCCACGAGCAGTACTTC. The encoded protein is CASGRQGVHEQYF.

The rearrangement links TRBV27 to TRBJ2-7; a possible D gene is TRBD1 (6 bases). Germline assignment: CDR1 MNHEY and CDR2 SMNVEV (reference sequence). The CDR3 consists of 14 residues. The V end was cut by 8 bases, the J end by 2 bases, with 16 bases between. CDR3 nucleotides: TGTGCCAGCTCCCGACAGGACCTAACCTACGAGCAGTACTTC. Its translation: CASSRQDLTYEQYF.

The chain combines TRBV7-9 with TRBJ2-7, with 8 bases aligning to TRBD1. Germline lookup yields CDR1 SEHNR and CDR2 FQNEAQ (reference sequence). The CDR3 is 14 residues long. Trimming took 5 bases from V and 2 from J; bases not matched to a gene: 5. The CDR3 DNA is TGTGCCAGCAGCCCCGGACAGGGCCCCTACGAGCAGTACTTC. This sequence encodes CASSPGQGPYEQYF.

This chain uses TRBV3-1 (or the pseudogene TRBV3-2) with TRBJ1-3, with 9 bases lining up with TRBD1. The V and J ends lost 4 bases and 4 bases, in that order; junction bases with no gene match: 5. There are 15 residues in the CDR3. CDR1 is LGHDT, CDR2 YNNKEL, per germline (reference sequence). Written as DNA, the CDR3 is TGTGCCAGCAGCCGGACAGGGGCGTCCGGAAACACCATATATTTT. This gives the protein CASSRTGASGNTIYF.

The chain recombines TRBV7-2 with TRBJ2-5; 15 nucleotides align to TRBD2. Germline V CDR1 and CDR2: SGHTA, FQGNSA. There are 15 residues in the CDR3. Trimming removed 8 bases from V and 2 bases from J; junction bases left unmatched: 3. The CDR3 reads CASGLAGGPQETQYF. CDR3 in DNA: TGTGCCAGCGGACTAGCGGGAGGGCCACAAGAGACCCAGTACTTC.